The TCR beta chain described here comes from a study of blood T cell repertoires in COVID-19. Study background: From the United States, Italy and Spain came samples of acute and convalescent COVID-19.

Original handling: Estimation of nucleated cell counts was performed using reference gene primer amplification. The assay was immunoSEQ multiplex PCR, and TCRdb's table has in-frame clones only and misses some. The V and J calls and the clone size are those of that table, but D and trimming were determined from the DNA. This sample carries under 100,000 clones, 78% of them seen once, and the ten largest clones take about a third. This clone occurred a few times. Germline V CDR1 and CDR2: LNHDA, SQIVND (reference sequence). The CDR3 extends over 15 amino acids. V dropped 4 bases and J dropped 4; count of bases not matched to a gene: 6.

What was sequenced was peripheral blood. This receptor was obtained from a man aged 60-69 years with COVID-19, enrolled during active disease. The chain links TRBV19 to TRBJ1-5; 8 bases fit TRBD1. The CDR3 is CASSTRTGKNQPQHF. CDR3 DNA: TGTGCCAGTAGTACCCGGACAGGGAAGAATCAGCCCCAGCATTTT.